This record looks at one TCR beta chain sequence and its context. V lost 4 bases and J 6 bases, leaving 12 bases between the germline ends. CDR3 length: 13 residues. From germline, CDR1 is LGHDT and CDR2 YNNKEL (reference sequence). This entry is derived from a study of blood T cell repertoires in COVID-19. Generated by immunoSEQ multiplex PCR, the TCRdb table keeps only in-frame clones and is missing some. The sample holds approximately 85,000 clones, approximately 89% seen once. The J gene is TRBJ1-1, the V gene TRBV3-1 (or the pseudogene TRBV3-2), with D hard to call. The source material was peripheral blood. This TCR came from a man aged 50 to 60 with acute or convalescent COVID-19. The CDR3 loop reads CASSPLITSEAFF. For the CDR3, the DNA is TGTGCCAGCAGCCCACTAATCACCTCTGAAGCTTTCTTT.